These 19 T cell receptor beta chains were sequenced from one sample in a study of blood T cell repertoires in COVID-19. Generated by immunoSEQ multiplex PCR, the TCRdb table keeps only in-frame clones and is missing some. The profile shows 120,000 to 150,000 clones, around 80% of them singletons. Sequencing used peripheral blood. These receptors all stem from a man aged 55 to 69 with acute or convalescent COVID-19.

This chain links TRBV30 with TRBJ2-1; D gene ambiguous. V dropped 4 bases and J dropped 7 bases, with 11 bases sitting between them. Germline CDR1 and CDR2: GTSNPN and SVGIG (reference sequence). The CDR3 has 12 amino acids. The CDR3 here is CAWTGGWNEQFF. The DNA for the CDR3 is TGTGCCTGGACAGGTGGTTGGAATGAGCAGTTCTTC.

J is TRBJ1-1 and V is TRBV5-6; D call uncertain. The CDR3 consists of 13 residues. The germline gives CDR1 SGHDT, CDR2 YYEEEE. With 4 bases removed from V and 0 bases from J, the gap between germline ends came to 7 bases. DNA of the CDR3: TGTGCCAGCAGCCAACCAGTGAACACTGAAGCTTTCTTT. Translation gives CASSQPVNTEAFF.

The rearrangement links TRBV29-1 to TRBJ2-5; D perhaps matches TRBD1 (5 bases). V gave up 6 bases and J gave up 3 bases, with 8 bases separating them. The CDR3 loop spans 11 amino acids. Germline lookup yields CDR1 SQVTM and CDR2 ANQGSEA. CDR3 protein: CSVAREETQYF. Written as DNA, the CDR3 is TGCAGCGTGGCCAGGGAAGAGACCCAGTACTTC. The full variable domain, rest sourced from reference TRBV29-1 and TRBJ2-5, is SAVISQKPSRDICQRGTSLTIQCQVDSQVTMMFWYRQQPGQSLTLIATANQGSEATYESGFVIDKFPISRPNLTFSTLTVSNMSPEDSSIYLCSVAREETQYFGPGTRLLVL.

The chain recombines TRBV7-6 with TRBJ2-1, with D unclear. Per germline, CDR1 SGHVS and CDR2 FNYEAQ. This CDR3 region has 14 residues. V lost 1 base and J 5 bases, leaving 9 bases between the germline ends. CDR3 sequence (DNA): TGTGCCAGCAGCTTAGTAGCCGGAAACAATGAGCAGTTCTTC. This encodes CASSLVAGNNEQFF.

This clone has just one count. This rearrangement joins TRBV18 to TRBJ1-1; the D gene is possibly TRBD1 (6 bases). This CDR3 is built from 15 residues. The ends were cut back, 6 bases at V and 1 base at J, with 15 bases in the middle. In germline, CDR1 is KGHSH, CDR2 LQKENI. The CDR3 is CASSPTQGRNTEAFF. The CDR3 nucleotides are TGTGCCAGCTCCCCAACACAGGGAAGGAACACTGAAGCTTTCTTT.

This clone was observed once. The J gene is TRBJ2-1, the V gene TRBV14; 7 nucleotides agree with TRBD2. This CDR3 region has 19 residues. J gave up 1 base and V 4 bases, and 16 bases lay outside the gene matches. Germline V gives CDR1 SGHDN, CDR2 FVKESK. The CDR3 region is CASSPQKRERRWSYNEQFF. CDR3 DNA: TGTGCCAGCAGCCCCCAGAAGCGGGAAAGGAGATGGTCCTACAATGAGCAGTTCTTC.

The rearrangement joins TRBV11-2 to TRBJ1-5; D possibly corresponds to TRBD1 (5 bases). Germline CDR1 SGHAT, CDR2 FQNNGV. CDR3 length equals 16 residues. V was clipped by 3 bases and J by 2 bases, with 14 bases between them. As DNA, the CDR3 is TGTGCCAGCAGCTTCGGGACTCGAGCTGGCAATCAGCCCCAGCATTTT. Its protein is CASSFGTRAGNQPQHF. The entire variable domain, with the rest obtained from reference TRBV11-2 and TRBJ1-5, is as follows: EAGVAQSPRYKIIEKRQSVAFWCNPISGHATLYWYQQILGQGPKLLIQFQNNGVVDDSQLPKDRFSAERLKGVDSTLKIQPAKLEDSAVYLCASSFGTRAGNQPQHFGDGTRLSIL.

The CDR3 sequence is CASSSRDRATYNEQFF. In DNA form, the CDR3 reads TGCGCCAGCAGCTCACGGGACAGGGCAACCTACAATGAGCAGTTCTTC. This chain uses TRBV4-3 with TRBJ2-1; TRBD1 aligns across 9 bases. Germline values: CDR1 LGHNA, CDR2 YSLEER. V lost 5 bases, J lost 2 bases, and 7 bases stayed unmatched. CDR3 size: 16 residues.

This chain uses TRBV9 with TRBJ1-6, with 7 bases fitting TRBD1. V lost 0 bases, J lost 7 bases, and 1 base stayed unmatched. The CDR3 has 14 amino acids. Looked up from germline, CDR1 is SGDLS and CDR2 is YYNGEE. This chain's CDR3 is CASSVGQGNSPLHF. CDR3 in DNA: TGTGCCAGCAGCGTAGGACAGGGAAATTCACCCCTCCACTTT.

This chain links TRBV6-5 with TRBJ2-7; 8 nucleotides line up with TRBD1. The CDR3 length is 12 residues. V was pared by 8 bases and J by 7 bases, with 7 bases of the junction left unmatched. Germline CDR1 is MNHEY and CDR2 is SVGAGI. The CDR3 reads CASDRGSEEQYF. CDR3 nucleotide sequence: TGTGCCAGCGACAGGGGTTCAGAGGAGCAGTACTTC.

The chain couples TRBV5-4 to TRBJ2-1; TRBD2 matches at 10 bases. CDR3 size: 16 residues. The V segment lost 6 bases and the J segment 7 bases; nucleotides outside the gene matches: 13. Germline assignment: CDR1 SGHNT and CDR2 YYREEE (reference sequence). CDR3 sequence (DNA): TGTGCCAGCACTAGCTCGGCTAGCGGGAGAAGGAATGAGCAGTTCTTC. Its translation: CASTSSASGRRNEQFF.

CDR3 sequence (DNA): TGTGCCAGCAGTTCAACAGGAGGGAGCAATCAGCCCCAGCATTTT. Protein product: CASSSTGGSNQPQHF. The chain employs TRBV2 and TRBJ1-5; maybe TRBD1 (5 bases). Germline V CDR1 and CDR2: SNHLY, FYNNEI. Deletions cut 5 bases from V and 1 base from J, with 12 bases between. This CDR3 spans 15 amino acids.

The chain carries TRBV19 and TRBJ1-5; D perhaps matches TRBD1 (5 bases). Per germline, CDR1 LNHDA and CDR2 SQIVND (reference sequence). The V end was cut by 5 bases, the J end by 4 bases, with 18 bases between. The CDR3 has 16 residues. The CDR3 spells CASSVTPGHKNQPQHF. The CDR3 DNA follows: TGTGCCAGTAGTGTCACTCCAGGACACAAGAATCAGCCCCAGCATTTT.

The rearrangement joins TRBV2 to TRBJ2-5; D is possibly TRBD1 (6 bases). The CDR3 runs to 13 residues. Germline V gene data show CDR1 as SNHLY and CDR2 as FYNNEI. The germline V and J ends were trimmed by 4 bases and 7 bases, with 13 bases remaining between them. DNA for the CDR3: TGTGCCAGCAGTGCAGAAGAAGGGGGGACCCAGTACTTC. Protein: CASSAEEGGTQYF.

The J gene is TRBJ2-7, the V gene TRBV29-1, with D maybe TRBD1 (5 bases). The CDR3 runs 12 residues. CDR1 is SQVTM and CDR2 is ANQGSEA in the germline V gene. Trimming removed 6 bases from V and 6 bases from J, with 15 bases in between. CDR3 sequence reads: CSVATGSREQYF. The CDR3 DNA follows: TGCAGCGTGGCCACAGGTTCACGCGAGCAGTACTTC.

The CDR3: CAWDRATNTEAFF. The CDR3 nucleotides are TGTGCCTGGGACAGGGCCACGAACACTGAAGCTTTCTTT. V gene TRBV30 combines with J gene TRBJ1-1; 7 bases match TRBD1. In germline, CDR1 is GTSNPN, CDR2 SVGIG (reference sequence). This CDR3 is built from 13 residues. V lost 5 bases and J lost 1; bases outside the gene matches: 4.

V gene TRBV6-5 combines with J gene TRBJ2-3; D possibly corresponds to TRBD1 (5 bases). Looked up from germline, CDR1 is MNHEY and CDR2 is SVGAGI. CDR3 length: 14 amino acids. Trimming stripped 2 bases from V and 5 bases from J, with 11 bases between. The DNA of the CDR3 is TGTGCCAGCAGTTACGGTTGGGGCCTAGATACGCAGTATTTT. Its protein is CASSYGWGLDTQYF.

This sequence joins TRBV27 and TRBJ1-1; D is possibly TRBD1 (5 bases). CDR3 length: 14 amino acids. Trimming left V 7 bases short and J 1 base short, with 13 bases between. Germline lookup yields CDR1 MNHEY and CDR2 SMNVEV (reference sequence). This CDR3 is CASIQGKGNTEAFF. The CDR3 bases are TGTGCCAGCATCCAGGGCAAGGGGAACACTGAAGCTTTCTTT.

The DNA for the CDR3 is TGTGCCTGGAGTGTACTCGGGGCCAGGGGCCCGAACACTGAAGCTTTCTTT. Its translation is CAWSVLGARGPNTEAFF. This rearrangement joins TRBV30 to TRBJ1-1, with a tentative D call TRBD1 (6 bases). V gave up 0 bases and J gave up 1 base, with 18 bases separating them. This CDR3 spans 17 amino acids. Germline-derived CDR1 and CDR2 are GTSNPN and SVGIG (reference sequence).